This T cell receptor (beta chain) was retrieved from a study of cytomegalovirus exposure and HLA in healthy donors. Germline V gene data show CDR1 as SGDLS and CDR2 as YYNGEE. Trimming pared 4 bases from V and 4 bases from J, leaving 15 bases between. The CDR3 contains 15 residues. The study ran its PCR with 60 Vbeta and 13 Jbeta primers. The protocol was immunoSEQ multiplex PCR, while the TCRdb copy is restricted to in-frame clones and leaves out a portion. The data show 90,000 or so clones, with roughly four fifths seen just once and nearly 3.5% held by the top ten. The sequencing sample was made of PBMCs. The rearrangement uses TRBV9 and TRBJ2-1; tentative D call: TRBD2 (5 bases). This receptor was taken from a man aged 25-45 years in good health and CMV-seropositive. CDR3: CASSHPGTGYNEQFF. CDR3 bases: TGTGCCAGCAGCCACCCAGGAACGGGGTACAATGAGCAGTTCTTC.